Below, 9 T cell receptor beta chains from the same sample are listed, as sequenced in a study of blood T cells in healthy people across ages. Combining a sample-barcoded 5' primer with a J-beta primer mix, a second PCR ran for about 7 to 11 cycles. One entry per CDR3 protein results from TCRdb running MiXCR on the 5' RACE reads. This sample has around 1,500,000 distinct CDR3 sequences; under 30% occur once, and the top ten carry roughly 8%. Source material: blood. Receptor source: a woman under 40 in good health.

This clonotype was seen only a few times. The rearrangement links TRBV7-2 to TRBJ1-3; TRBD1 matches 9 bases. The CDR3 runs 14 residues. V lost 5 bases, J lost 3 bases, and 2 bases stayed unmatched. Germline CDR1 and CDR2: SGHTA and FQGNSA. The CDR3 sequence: CASSRTGVGNTIYF. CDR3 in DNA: TGTGCCAGCAGCCGGACAGGGGTTGGAAACACCATATATTTT.

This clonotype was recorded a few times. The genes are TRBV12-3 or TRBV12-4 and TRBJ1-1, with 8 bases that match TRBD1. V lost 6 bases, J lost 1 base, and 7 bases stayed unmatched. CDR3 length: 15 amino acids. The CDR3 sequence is CASRSRDRRNTEAFF. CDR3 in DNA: TGTGCCAGCAGGAGCCGGGACAGGCGGAACACTGAAGCTTTCTTT.

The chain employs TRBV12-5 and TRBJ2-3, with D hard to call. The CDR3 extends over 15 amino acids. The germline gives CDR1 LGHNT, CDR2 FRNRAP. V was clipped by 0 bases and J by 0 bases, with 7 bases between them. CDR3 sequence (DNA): TGTGCTAGTGGTTTGGTACAGTCTAGCACAGATACGCAGTATTTT. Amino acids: CASGLVQSSTDTQYF.

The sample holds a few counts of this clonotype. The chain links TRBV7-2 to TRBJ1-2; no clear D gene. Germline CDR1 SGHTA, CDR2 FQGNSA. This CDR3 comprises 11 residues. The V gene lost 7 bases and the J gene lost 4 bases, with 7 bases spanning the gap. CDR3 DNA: TGTGCCAGCACCAACAGCTATGGCTACACCTTC. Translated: CASTNSYGYTF. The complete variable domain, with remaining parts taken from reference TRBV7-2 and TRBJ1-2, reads GAGVSQSPSNKVTEKGKDVELRCDPISGHTALYWYRQSLGQGLEFLIYFQGNSAPDKSGLPSDRFSAERTGGSVSTLTIQRTQQEDSAVYLCASTNSYGYTFGSGTRLTVV.

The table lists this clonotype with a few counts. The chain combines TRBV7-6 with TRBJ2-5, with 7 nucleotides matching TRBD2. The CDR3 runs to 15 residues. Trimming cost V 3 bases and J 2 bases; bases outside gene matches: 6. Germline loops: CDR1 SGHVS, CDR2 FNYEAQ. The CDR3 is CASSLTRGSQETQYF. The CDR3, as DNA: TGTGCCAGCAGCTTGACGCGGGGGTCGCAAGAGACCCAGTACTTC. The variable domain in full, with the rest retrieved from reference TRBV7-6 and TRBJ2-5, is GAGVSQSPRYKVTKRGQDVALRCDPISGHVSLYWYRQALGQGPEFLTYFNYEAQQDKSGLPNDRFSAERPEGSISTLTIQRTEQRDSAMYRCASSLTRGSQETQYFGPGTRLLVL.

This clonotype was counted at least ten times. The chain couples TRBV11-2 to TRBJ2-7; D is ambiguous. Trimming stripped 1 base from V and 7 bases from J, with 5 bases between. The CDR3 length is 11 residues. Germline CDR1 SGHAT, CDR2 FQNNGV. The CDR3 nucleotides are TGTGCCAGCAGCTTAGTAGAGGAGCAGTACTTC. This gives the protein CASSLVEEQYF.

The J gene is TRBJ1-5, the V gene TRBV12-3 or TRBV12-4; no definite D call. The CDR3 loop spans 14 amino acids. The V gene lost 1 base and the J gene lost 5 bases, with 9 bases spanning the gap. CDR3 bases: TGTGCCAGCAGTTTAGACCCGCAATATCAGCCCCAGCATTTT. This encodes CASSLDPQYQPQHF.

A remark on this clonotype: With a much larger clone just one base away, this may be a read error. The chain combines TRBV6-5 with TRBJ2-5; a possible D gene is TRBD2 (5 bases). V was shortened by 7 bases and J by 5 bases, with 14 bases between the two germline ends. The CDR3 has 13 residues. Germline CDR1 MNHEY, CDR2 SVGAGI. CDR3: CASTGGPRETQYF. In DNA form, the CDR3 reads TGTGCCAGCACCGGAGGACCGCGGGAGACCCAGTACTTC.

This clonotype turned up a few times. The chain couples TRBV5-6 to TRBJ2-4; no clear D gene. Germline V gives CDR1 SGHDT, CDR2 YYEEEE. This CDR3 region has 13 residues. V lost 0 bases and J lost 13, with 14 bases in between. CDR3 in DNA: TGTGCCAGCAGCTTGGGGCAGCTCAATGAGCAGTACTTC. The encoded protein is CASSLGQLNEQYF.